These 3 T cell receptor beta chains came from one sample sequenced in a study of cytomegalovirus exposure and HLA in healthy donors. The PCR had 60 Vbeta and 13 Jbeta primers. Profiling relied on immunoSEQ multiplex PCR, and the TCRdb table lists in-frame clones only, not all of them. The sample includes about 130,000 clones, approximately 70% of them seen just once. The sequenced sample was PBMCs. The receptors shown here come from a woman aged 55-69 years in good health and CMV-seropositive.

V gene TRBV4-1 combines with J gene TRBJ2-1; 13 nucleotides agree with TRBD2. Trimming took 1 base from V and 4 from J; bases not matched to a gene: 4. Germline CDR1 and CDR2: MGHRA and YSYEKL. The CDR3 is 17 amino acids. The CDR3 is CASSQGLAGGLYNEQFF. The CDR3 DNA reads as TGCGCCAGCAGCCAAGGACTAGCGGGGGGTCTTTACAATGAGCAGTTCTTC.

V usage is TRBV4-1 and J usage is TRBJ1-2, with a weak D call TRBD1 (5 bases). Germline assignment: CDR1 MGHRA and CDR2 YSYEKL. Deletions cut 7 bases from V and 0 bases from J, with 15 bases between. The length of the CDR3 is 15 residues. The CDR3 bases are TGCGCCAGCAACCACTTCCCGACAGCTAACTATGGCTACACCTTC. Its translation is CASNHFPTANYGYTF.

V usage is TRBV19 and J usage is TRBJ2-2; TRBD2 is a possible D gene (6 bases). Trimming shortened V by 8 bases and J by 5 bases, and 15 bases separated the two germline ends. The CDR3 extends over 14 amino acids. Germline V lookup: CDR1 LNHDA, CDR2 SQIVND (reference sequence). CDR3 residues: CASSRKGRTGELFF. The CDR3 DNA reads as TGTGCCAGTTCTCGGAAGGGGAGGACCGGGGAGCTGTTTTTT.